These 8 T cell receptor beta chains were sequenced from one sample in a study of blood T cell repertoires in COVID-19. The method was immunoSEQ multiplex PCR; TCRdb's version includes in-frame clones alone and lacks a portion of them. The top ten clones hold around 15% of a sample with roughly 50,000 clones, about nine tenths of them seen once. The sample was peripheral blood. The source of these receptors is a woman aged 60 to 75 with active COVID-19.

Worth noting for this clone: Other nucleotide sequences in the sample specify the same CDR3. The chain employs TRBV18 and TRBJ2-7; 8 bases agree with TRBD1. The V segment lost 6 bases and the J segment 5 bases; nucleotides outside the gene matches: 3. The CDR3 totals 12 residues. Per the germline V gene, CDR1 is KGHSH and CDR2 is LQKENI. CDR3 loop: CASSPTGDEQYF. In DNA, the CDR3 is TGTGCCAGCTCGCCGACAGGGGACGAGCAGTACTTC.

In this sample, this clone turned up a few times. The genes are TRBV7-6 and TRBJ2-7; possible D gene TRBD1, 6 bases. Trimming took 1 base from V and 3 from J, leaving 13 bases between them. From germline, CDR1 is SGHVS and CDR2 FNYEAQ. The CDR3 has 15 amino acids. DNA for the CDR3: TGTGCCAGCAGCTTAGTGCCGGACAGATTCTACGAGCAGTACTTC. Its protein is CASSLVPDRFYEQYF.

J is TRBJ2-7 and V is TRBV6-5, with D uncertain. The CDR3 consists of 14 residues. Trimming took off 6 bases at V and 3 bases at J, with 15 bases between the two ends. Germline V CDR1 and CDR2: MNHEY, SVGAGI. CDR3 region: CASRPIGRSYEQYF. The CDR3 nucleotides are TGTGCCAGCAGGCCGATTGGAAGGAGCTACGAGCAGTACTTC.

The chain combines TRBV11-2 with TRBJ2-5; D not resolved. This CDR3 is built from 14 residues. The ends were cut back, 3 bases at V and 5 bases at J, with 13 bases in the middle. Germline V CDR1 and CDR2: SGHAT, FQNNGV. The CDR3 DNA reads TGTGCCAGCAGCTTGCCGTCAGGTGGGGAGACCCAGTACTTC. Translation: CASSLPSGGETQYF.

The rearrangement uses TRBV19 and TRBJ2-3; TRBD2 aligns across 12 bases. This CDR3 is 15 amino acids long. Germline CDR1 is LNHDA and CDR2 is SQIVND (reference sequence). The trim removed 3 bases at V and 7 bases at J, leaving 5 bases unmatched. The CDR3 protein is CASSMLAGGQNTQYF. The CDR3 bases are TGTGCCAGTAGTATGCTAGCGGGGGGGCAAAATACGCAGTATTTT.

The chain links TRBV5-6 to TRBJ2-5, with D possibly TRBD1 on 6 matching bases. Per germline, CDR1 SGHDT and CDR2 YYEEEE. This CDR3 has 14 residues. The V gene lost 2 bases and the J gene lost 5 bases, with 13 bases spanning the gap. For the CDR3, the DNA is TGTGCCAGCAGCTTTCAACAGGGCCTCGAGACCCAGTACTTC. It is translated as CASSFQQGLETQYF.

The J gene is TRBJ2-1, the V gene TRBV10-3; perhaps D is TRBD1 or TRBD2 (6 bases each). Per germline, CDR1 ENHRY and CDR2 SYGVKD. Trimming took 6 bases from V and 4 from J, leaving 16 bases between them. The CDR3 loop spans 15 amino acids. The CDR3 spells CAIREGENGYNEQFF. The DNA for the CDR3 is TGTGCCATCAGGGAGGGGGAGAATGGGTACAATGAGCAGTTCTTC.

A few counts support this clone. This chain joins TRBV21-1 and TRBJ2-1; TRBD2, the D gene given by the table, was not confirmed from the DNA. TRBV21-1 is marked as a pseudogene. The CDR3 sequence is 16 residues long. The CDR3 here is CASSKWRTSDDHEQFF. The CDR3 coding sequence is TGTGCCAGCAGCAAATGGAGGACTAGCGACGACCATGAGCAGTTCTTC.